What follows is one T cell receptor beta chain and its context. The antigen remains undetermined. PCR involved 60 Vbeta and 13 Jbeta primers. Sequenced by immunoSEQ multiplex PCR; TCRdb stores in-frame clones only, minus some. The sample carries some 140,000 clones, just under 80% recorded once. Germline V gives CDR1 SGHRS, CDR2 YFSETQ. The CDR3 loop spans 14 amino acids. The entry originates in a study of cytomegalovirus exposure and HLA in healthy donors. Each donor was nominally healthy when sampled (though unrecorded immune exposures were likely). Study-wide findings and caveats: The HLA-A and HLA-B alleles of most subjects were reportedly predicted accurately from TCR beta sequences. More clonal expansion characterized HLA-associated TCR beta chains than equally common others in a later analysis.

The chain combines TRBV5-1 with TRBJ2-5; the match to TRBD2 covers 9 bases. TRBJ2-7 matches the DNA end more closely, so the J call is doubtful. The clonotype was recovered from a man younger than 40 in good health. Sample: PBMCs. The CDR3 reads CASSLSSGTYEQYF. The CDR3 bases are TGCGCCAGCAGCTTATCTAGCGGGACCTACGAGCAGTACTTC.